A selection of T cell receptor beta chains follows, all from one sample in a study of T cell responses to AZD1222 COVID-19 vaccine. Assay: immunoSEQ multiplex PCR; the TCRdb copy retains only in-frame clones and omits some. The sample holds roughly 100,000 clones, about four fifths seen once. Specimen: peripheral blood, collected on day 0 of AZD1222 vaccination. The source is an adult in good health. Both conserved end residues are part of each CDR3. The D gene is left open where the match is weak. Not every row has a clone size; where given, it reads once, few, many or a size class.

DNA	CDR3	V	size	D	J
TGTGCCAGCAGTTACACAGGGGGATATAATTCACCCCTCCACTTT	CASSYTGGYNSPLHF	TRBV6-5	-	TRBD1	TRBJ1-6
TGTGCCAGCAGCCAGGGGTGGGATACGCAGTATTTT	CASSQGWDTQYF	TRBV3-1/TRBV3-2	-	-	TRBJ2-3
TGTGCCAGCAGCCAGGGCAGTTACTCTGGAAACACCATATATTTT	CASSQGSYSGNTIYF	TRBV14	-	-	TRBJ1-3
TGTGCCACCACCGGACTAGCGGGGGGGCAAGGTGAGCAGTTCTTC	CATTGLAGGQGEQFF	TRBV19	-	TRBD2	TRBJ2-1
TGTGCCAGCTCCGTGACAGGGATACATGGCTACACCTTC	CASSVTGIHGYTF	TRBV5-4	-	TRBD1	TRBJ1-2
TGTGCCAGCAGTTACTGGGAGGGAGCAGAAGCTTTCTTT	CASSYWEGAEAFF	TRBV6-5	few	-	TRBJ1-1
TGTGCCAGCAGTTCCGCATCGAACACTGAAGCTTTCTTT	CASSSASNTEAFF	TRBV12-3/TRBV12-4	-	-	TRBJ1-1
TGTGCCAGCAGCCAAGATTATAGTAGCAATCAGCCCCAGCATTTT	CASSQDYSSNQPQHF	TRBV4-2	-	-	TRBJ1-5
TGTGCCGGAAGCGGGGGCTCCTACAATGAGCAGTTCTTC	CAGSGGSYNEQFF	TRBV6-6	-	TRBD2	TRBJ2-1
TGCGCCAGCAGCCACTGGGGGAATGAAAAACTGTTTTTT	CASSHWGNEKLFF	TRBV4-3	-	-	TRBJ1-4
TGTGCCAGCTCGAGAACGGGACAGACTAATTCACCCCTCCACTTT	CASSRTGQTNSPLHF	TRBV6-5	-	TRBD1	TRBJ1-6
TGTGCCTGGAGTCGGGAGGGGGGCGACTATGGCTACACCTTC	CAWSREGGDYGYTF	TRBV30	-	-	TRBJ1-2
TGTGCCAGCAGCTTAAGGCTTCACGTCGTGGGTTGGCAGCCCCAGCATTTT	CASSLRLHVVGWQPQHF	TRBV7-9	-	-	TRBJ1-5
TGTGCCAGCAGTGGACAGGGGAACTATGGCTACACCTTC	CASSGQGNYGYTF	TRBV2	-	TRBD1	TRBJ1-2
TGTGCCAGCAGAAGTGGGGGAGGTGCCAATCAGCCCCAGCATTTT	CASRSGGGANQPQHF	TRBV28	-	-	TRBJ1-5
TGTGCCAGCAGCCCGGGGGGGGCGAGAGAGCAGTACTTC	CASSPGGAREQYF	TRBV7-2	-	TRBD2	TRBJ2-7
TGTGCCAGCAGCTCAACCCCAGGGGAGGGAGTCACCGGGGAGCTGTTTTTT	CASSSTPGEGVTGELFF	TRBV7-8	-	-	TRBJ2-2
TGTGCCAGCAGTTTAAGGGGACAGCATTTGTCTAACTATGGCTACACCTTC	CASSLRGQHLSNYGYTF	TRBV27	once	TRBD1	TRBJ1-2
TGTGCCAGCAGCCAAGCGTCGGCTAGCGGGGGCCTCACAGATACGCAGTATTTT	CASSQASASGGLTDTQYF	TRBV4-2	-	TRBD2	TRBJ2-3
TGTGCCAGCAGTGACAGCTCCTACAATGAGCAGTTCTTC	CASSDSSYNEQFF	TRBV6-4	-	-	TRBJ2-1
TGTGCTATTTTCGAGGCGTATGGCTACACCTTC	CAIFEAYGYTF	TRBV7-9	-	-	TRBJ1-2
TGCGCCAGCAGTCCCACCGGGACACTGACCTACGAGCAGTACTTC	CASSPTGTLTYEQYF	TRBV4-1	-	-	TRBJ2-7
TGTGCCAGCACCAACCCAGGGGAGCTGTTTTTT	CASTNPGELFF	TRBV7-9	-	-	TRBJ2-2
TGCGCCAGCAGCTTGGTGTTCGGGCAGGACCTTGGCTACACCTTC	CASSLVFGQDLGYTF	TRBV5-1	-	-	TRBJ1-2
TGTGCCTCATGGCGGGTAGGCTCCTACAATGAGCAGTTCTTC	CASWRVGSYNEQFF	TRBV5-8	few	-	TRBJ2-1
TGTGCCAGCAGCTTCGGGACAGGGGCATACATTCAGTACTTC	CASSFGTGAYIQYF	TRBV7-9	-	TRBD1	TRBJ2-4
TGTGCCAGCAGCGGCGGGACAGCGCTACAAGAGACCCAGTACTTC	CASSGGTALQETQYF	TRBV5-6	few	-	TRBJ2-5
TGTGCCAGCAGACGAACCGGGACAAGACGGGATGAGCAGTTCTTC	CASRRTGTRRDEQFF	TRBV3-1/TRBV3-2	-	-	TRBJ2-1
TGTGCCACCAGTGCACCAGGGATTAGGGATACGCAGTATTTT	CATSAPGIRDTQYF	TRBV24-1	-	-	TRBJ2-3
TGTGCCAGCAGCTTACTCGGTGTAGGAGTCCAAGAGACCCAGTACTTC	CASSLLGVGVQETQYF	TRBV7-2	-	-	TRBJ2-5
TGTGCCAGCAGCCCGGACGTAAACTATGGCTACACCTTC	CASSPDVNYGYTF	TRBV11-2	-	-	TRBJ1-2
TGTGCCAGCAGCTTAGTCAGGGACAATCAGCCCCAGCATTTT	CASSLVRDNQPQHF	TRBV7-2	-	-	TRBJ1-5
TGTGCCAGCAGCTTTCTAGCGGGGGGCACAGATACGCAGTATTTT	CASSFLAGGTDTQYF	TRBV7-2	once	TRBD2	TRBJ2-3
TGTGCCCCTTGGACCCACTACGAGCAGTACTTC	CAPWTHYEQYF	TRBV7-9	-	-	TRBJ2-7
TGTGCCAGCAGCTTAGGAGCGAACACTGAAGCTTTCTTT	CASSLGANTEAFF	TRBV11-2	once	-	TRBJ1-1
TGTGCCAGCAGTTACCCGGCTAGCGGTTCCTACGAGCAGTACTTC	CASSYPASGSYEQYF	TRBV6-6	-	TRBD2	TRBJ2-7
TGTGCCAGCAGCTTAGAGTTGGGGAAACTGTTTTTT	CASSLELGKLFF	TRBV7-9	-	-	TRBJ1-4
TGTGCCAGCTCACCAAGACAGGGAAGGGGCTACACCTTC	CASSPRQGRGYTF	TRBV18	-	TRBD1	TRBJ1-2
TGTGCTAGTGACCCAGGGACAGGCGGCTCTGGAAACACCATATATTTT	CASDPGTGGSGNTIYF	TRBV12-5	-	TRBD1	TRBJ1-3
TGTGCCAGCAGCCGCAGGGCGACCTGGACTGAAGCTTTCTTT	CASSRRATWTEAFF	TRBV21-1	-	-	TRBJ1-1
TGCGCCAGCAGCCAAGTCATTCAGGGGGCAACAGATACGCAGTATTTT	CASSQVIQGATDTQYF	TRBV4-1	-	TRBD1	TRBJ2-3
TGTGCCAGCAGCCCCGGACAGGCTAACTATGGCTACACCTTC	CASSPGQANYGYTF	TRBV7-9	-	TRBD1	TRBJ1-2
TGCGCCAGCAGCTTGGCGGGCTTGCGGGATGAAAAACTGTTTTTT	CASSLAGLRDEKLFF	TRBV5-1	-	-	TRBJ1-4
TGCGCCAGCAGCCAAGATCTAGGTAGGGAGGATGAAAAACTGTTTTTT	CASSQDLGREDEKLFF	TRBV4-3	-	-	TRBJ1-4
TGTGCCAGCAGCTTAGAGCCTCCGGGCACTGAAGCTTTCTTT	CASSLEPPGTEAFF	TRBV7-9	once	-	TRBJ1-1
TGTGCTAGTGGGTCGCTAGCGGGGGACCCCTACGAGCAGTACTTC	CASGSLAGDPYEQYF	TRBV12-5	once	TRBD2	TRBJ2-7
TGTGCCAGTAGTGGCCGGGGACAGACAATCTATGGCTACACCTTC	CASSGRGQTIYGYTF	TRBV19	few	TRBD1	TRBJ1-2
TGTGCCAGCTCGAGGGGAATTGACACTGAAGCTTTCTTT	CASSRGIDTEAFF	TRBV18	-	-	TRBJ1-1
TGTGCCACCAGCAGCAACAGGGGCGCCTTTAGAGCTTTCTTT	CATSSNRGAFRAFF	TRBV15	-	TRBD1	TRBJ1-1
TGTGCCAGCAGTGAGCTTCTTGGGTCCAATCAGCCCCAGCATTTT	CASSELLGSNQPQHF	TRBV6-2/TRBV6-3	-	-	TRBJ1-5
TGTGCCAGCAGCTCCGAGGATGGCACTGAAGCTTTCTTT	CASSSEDGTEAFF	TRBV5-5	few	-	TRBJ1-1
TGCGCCAGCAGCTTGCTCTCCTACGAGCAGTACTTC	CASSLLSYEQYF	TRBV5-1	-	-	TRBJ2-7
TGTGCCAGCAGTAAGGGAGACTATAATTCACCCCTCCACTTT	CASSKGDYNSPLHF	TRBV7-9	-	-	TRBJ1-6
TGTGCCACCAGTGATTTTCAGGGCCATGGCTACACCTTC	CATSDFQGHGYTF	TRBV24-1	once	-	TRBJ1-2
TGTGCCAGCAGTGAACTAGCGGGGGGGCACAATGAGCAGTTCTTC	CASSELAGGHNEQFF	TRBV6-1	-	TRBD2	TRBJ2-1
TGTGCCAGCAGCTTAGAGGCAGGGTATGGCTACACCTTC	CASSLEAGYGYTF	TRBV13	-	-	TRBJ1-2
TGCGCCAGCAGCCAAGAACCATTATCCTACGAGCAGTACTTC	CASSQEPLSYEQYF	TRBV4-1	once	-	TRBJ2-7
TGTGCCAGCAGTTTAACGTCAGGGAATGAGCAGTTCTTC	CASSLTSGNEQFF	TRBV12-3/TRBV12-4	-	-	TRBJ2-1
TGTGCCAGCAGCCGGAGCCATTTCTACGAGCAGTACTTC	CASSRSHFYEQYF	TRBV14	-	-	TRBJ2-7